Following are 13 T cell receptor beta chains from one sample sequenced in a study of T cell repertoires in cytomegalovirus infection (dated by TCRdb to about 2019). Sequencing instrument: Illumina HiSeq 1500. TCRdb's own reprocessing of the public reads used fastp at Q25 and MiXCR and kept productive beta chains. Each CDR3 protein appears once, grouped with its most common genes and DNA. This sample gives some 350,000 distinct CDR3 sequences in total; 25% to 30% of them show up just once. Over 15% of the sample goes to the ten largest clones. In the paper's terms, the treatment or condition label means: in vitro stimulation with specific CMV peptide epitopes to enrich CMV-specific T cells. Their cognate antigens are unknown. This material consisted of cultured PBMCs, taken from culture after CMV antigen stimulation. The origin of the receptors is a human donor in good health (CMV status not recorded). Some clones in this sample may be carry-over from other donors' samples.

This clonotype was detected only a few times. V is TRBV9 and J is TRBJ1-1, with TRBD1 as a possible D gene (5 bases). Trimming took 3 bases from V and 9 from J, leaving 24 bases between them. Germline V lookup: CDR1 SGDLS, CDR2 YYNGEE. The CDR3 length is 16 residues. The CDR3 DNA is TGTGCCAGCAGCGGACCGATCGGCGTGGGGGTGAGGAAAGCTTTCTTT. Residues: CASSGPIGVGVRKAFF.

The V and J genes are TRBV19 and TRBJ1-1; TRBD1 is a possible D gene (6 bases). CDR3 length equals 11 residues. Germline CDR1 is LNHDA and CDR2 is SQIVND (reference sequence). Trimming took 8 bases from V and 10 from J, leaving 14 bases between them. CDR3 DNA: TGTGCCAGTGGAAAACAGGGTCGAGCTTTCTTT. Translating gives CASGKQGRAFF.

This chain links TRBV19 with TRBJ1-5; D not certain. Germline-derived CDR1 and CDR2 are LNHDA and SQIVND (reference sequence). V lost 1 base to trimming and J lost 0 bases, with 4 bases between them. The CDR3 covers 14 residues. CDR3 sequence: CASSIGYSNQPQHF. For the CDR3, the DNA is TGTGCCAGTAGTATAGGATATAGCAATCAGCCCCAGCATTTT.

In this sample, this clonotype turned up a few times. The chain couples TRBV12-3 or TRBV12-4 to TRBJ2-6, with D tentatively TRBD1 (6 bases). The CDR3 covers 16 residues. Trimming took 8 bases from V and 0 from J, leaving 14 bases between them. The CDR3 DNA is TGTGCCAGCGGACCGCAGGGGCGCTCTGGGGCCAACGTCCTGACTTTC. Its protein product is CASGPQGRSGANVLTF.

The chain is built from TRBV11-2 and TRBJ2-1; 14 positions agree with TRBD2. V shed 5 bases, J shed 9 bases, and the junction held 6 bases outside the gene matches. The CDR3 spans 15 residues. In germline, CDR1 is SGHAT, CDR2 FQNNGV. The chain's CDR3 is CASSKTSGGASEQFF. Written as DNA, the CDR3 is TGTGCCAGCAGCAAGACTAGCGGGGGGGCCAGTGAGCAGTTCTTC.

This clonotype was detected many times. The rearrangement joins TRBV7-6 to TRBJ1-3; 7 nucleotides agree with TRBD1. Unmatched junction bases numbered 6, after V lost 4 bases and J lost 0 bases. This CDR3 has 16 amino acids. Germline values: CDR1 SGHVS, CDR2 FNYEAQ. The CDR3 reads CASSSPGQSSGNTIYF. The CDR3 DNA follows: TGTGCCAGCAGCTCACCGGGACAGTCCTCTGGAAACACCATATATTTT.

This clonotype was counted a few times. The genes are TRBV4-1 and TRBJ2-7, with D maybe TRBD2 (5 bases). The germline V gene encodes CDR1 MGHRA and CDR2 YSYEKL. The CDR3 is 16 amino acids. Deletions cut 3 bases from V and 0 bases from J, with 15 bases between. The CDR3 region has the DNA TGCGCCAGCAGCCAGAGCGACTCGCGGGTCTCCTACGAGCAGTACTTC. It translates to CASSQSDSRVSYEQYF.

The chain links TRBV7-8 to TRBJ1-3; tentatively, D is TRBD1 (5 bases). This CDR3 is 15 amino acids long. CDR1 and CDR2 (germline): SGHVS, FQNEAQ. Trimming left V 1 base short and J 8 bases short, with 15 bases between. CDR3 sequence: CASSLEGERSDTIYF. In nucleotides, the CDR3 is TGTGCCAGCAGCTTAGAAGGGGAGCGGTCGGACACCATATATTTT. The full variable domain, its missing parts supplied by reference TRBV7-8 and TRBJ1-3, is GAGVSQSPRYKVAKRGQDVALRCDPISGHVSLFWYQQALGQGPEFLTYFQNEAQLDKSGLPSDRFFAERPEGSVSTLKIQRTQQEDSAVYLCASSLEGERSDTIYFGEGSWLTVV.

This clonotype was found once. The chain has TRBV5-4 and TRBJ1-3; tentatively, D is TRBD1 (5 bases). V was trimmed by 0 bases and J by 4 bases, leaving 8 bases between them. CDR1 is SGHNT, CDR2 YYREEE, per germline (reference sequence). The CDR3 runs 14 residues. Written as DNA, the CDR3 is TGTGCCAGCAGCTTGGGGGGGATCGGAAACACCATATATTTT. As protein: CASSLGGIGNTIYF.

This clonotype has a count of ten or more. This chain joins TRBV7-4 and TRBJ2-4; 7 nucleotides match TRBD2. The CDR3 extends over 19 amino acids. Trimming removed 5 bases from V and 0 bases from J; junction bases left unmatched: 16. Germline V lookup: CDR1 SGHVT, CDR2 SQSDAQ. The CDR3 nucleotides are TGTGCCAGCAGCCCCAGTAGCGGGCGGAAACTAAGAGCCAAAAACATTCAGTACTTC. Amino acids: CASSPSSGRKLRAKNIQYF.

This clonotype ranks as medium-sized. The chain links TRBV7-2 to TRBJ2-2; D gene unclear. Trimming pared 3 bases from V and 6 bases from J, leaving 11 bases between. Per the germline V gene, CDR1 is SGHTA and CDR2 is FQGNSA. This CDR3 is built from 14 residues. CDR3 residues: CASSFRRSAGELFF. Here the CDR3 DNA reads TGTGCCAGCAGCTTCCGACGGAGCGCCGGGGAGCTGTTTTTT.

This clonotype appeared a few times. The genes are TRBV7-2 and TRBJ2-1; 8 positions agree with TRBD2. After removal of 5 bases from V and 6 bases from J, the junction contained 9 bases not matched to a gene. This CDR3 contains 15 residues. Germline-derived CDR1 and CDR2 are SGHTA and FQGNSA. This CDR3 reads CASSLGLAVANEQFF. The CDR3 DNA reads as TGTGCCAGCAGCCTCGGACTAGCAGTCGCCAATGAGCAGTTCTTC. Full variable domain (remainder filled in from reference TRBV7-2 and TRBJ2-1): GAGVSQSPSNKVTEKGKDVELRCDPISGHTALYWYRQSLGQGLEFLIYFQGNSAPDKSGLPSDRFSAERTGGSVSTLTIQRTQQEDSAVYLCASSLGLAVANEQFFGPGTRLTVL.

This clonotype was recorded many times. The rearrangement joins TRBV28 to TRBJ2-3, with 13 bases identical to TRBD2. CDR3 size: 18 residues. Germline CDR1 is MDHEN and CDR2 is SYDVKM. With 6 bases clipped from V and 4 bases from J, the junction kept 13 bases outside the gene matches. For the CDR3, the DNA is TGTGCCAGCAGCCCCCCCCGAGGACTAGCGGGAGTTTCAGATACGCAGTATTTT. This codes for CASSPPRGLAGVSDTQYF.